These 19 T cell receptor beta chains originate from one sample sequenced in a study of T cells after posttransplantation cyclophosphamide. Assay: immunoSEQ multiplex PCR; the TCRdb copy retains only in-frame clones and omits some. This sample yields about 42,000 clones, of which about 90% are seen a single time; 2% to 2.5% belongs to the top ten. Treatment was busulfan-fludarabine conditioning, a marrow graft, and cyclophosphamide on days +3 and +4. The specimen was PBMCs, collected roughly 60 days after allogeneic stem cell transplant with posttransplant cyclophosphamide. These receptors were taken from a male patient aged 60-70 years who received an allogeneic stem cell transplant from a related donor and was CMV-positive. The graft donor may have contributed some T cells.

The chain carries TRBV5-1 and TRBJ2-3; 10 bases fit TRBD2. Trimming at V came to 3 bases and at J to 1 base, leaving 8 bases not matched to a gene. The V gene's germline CDR1 is SGHRS and CDR2 YFSETQ. The CDR3 length is 17 residues. CDR3 loop: CASSSGILAGGTDTQYF. The CDR3 DNA reads as TGCGCCAGCAGCTCTGGAATCCTAGCGGGGGGCACAGATACGCAGTATTTT.

The rearrangement uses TRBV18 and TRBJ1-5; 9 nucleotides align to TRBD1. V trimming: 3 bases; J trimming: 5 bases; junction bases outside the gene matches: 5. Germline assignment: CDR1 KGHSH and CDR2 LQKENI. The CDR3 runs to 15 residues. This chain's CDR3 is CASSPGTGWDQPQHF. The CDR3 DNA sequence: TGTGCCAGCTCACCCGGGACAGGGTGGGATCAGCCCCAGCATTTT.

This clone was recorded a few times. The rearrangement joins TRBV1 to TRBJ2-7; the listed D gene, TRBD1, was not tested against the DNA. TRBV1 is given as a pseudogene. This CDR3 contains 16 residues. The chain's CDR3 is CTSSQDGTGGPYEQYF. CDR3 coding DNA: TGCACCAGCAGCCAAGATGGGACAGGGGGACCCTACGAGCAGTACTTC.

For the CDR3, the DNA is TGTGCCAGCAGCCAAGACGAGGGGGCCCCTCGGCCCCTCCACTTT. It specifies CASSQDEGAPRPLHF. V and J are TRBV4-2 and TRBJ1-6, with TRBD1 identical over 7 bases. The germline V gene has CDR1 LGHNA and CDR2 YNFKEQ. With V trimmed by 0 bases and J by 13 bases, 9 bases remained unmatched. The CDR3 consists of 15 residues.

The chain links TRBV6-4 to TRBJ1-1; 8 bases line up with TRBD1. Looked up from germline, CDR1 is MRHNA and CDR2 is SNTAGT. The CDR3 runs to 14 residues. The ends lost 7 bases at V and 6 bases at J; junction bases unmatched: 10. CDR3 in DNA: TGTGCCAGCAAACCGGACAGGGCAGTGTCTGAAGCTTTCTTT. Translated, it gives CASKPDRAVSEAFF.

CDR3: CATSGGWGGTDTQYF. For the CDR3, the DNA is TGTGCCACCAGCGGCGGTTGGGGGGGGACAGATACGCAGTATTTT. The chain employs TRBV15 and TRBJ2-3, with 7 bases identical to TRBD2. Germline CDR1 is LNHNV and CDR2 is YYDKDF (reference sequence). This CDR3 has 15 amino acids. V dropped 5 bases and J dropped 3; count of bases not matched to a gene: 8.

This chain joins TRBV5-1 and TRBJ2-5; TRBD2 might be the D (5 bases). This CDR3 has 15 residues. Germline V CDR1 and CDR2: SGHRS, YFSETQ. Trimming left V 0 bases short and J 1 base short, with 10 bases between. Here the CDR3 reads CASSLGGSGQETQYF. The DNA for the CDR3 is TGCGCCAGCAGCTTGGGAGGGTCGGGCCAAGAGACCCAGTACTTC.

The chain links TRBV4-1 to TRBJ1-2; D uncertain. The V and J ends lost 0 bases and 4 bases respectively, with 21 bases between them. Germline V gene sequence: CDR1 MGHRA, CDR2 YSYEKL. The CDR3 covers 18 residues. The CDR3 loop reads CASSQDFTLRPALYGYTF. CDR3 bases: TGCGCCAGCAGCCAAGATTTTACCTTGCGGCCAGCCCTCTATGGCTACACCTTC.

This clone is a singleton in its sample. V usage is TRBV2 and J usage is TRBJ2-2, with 7 bases aligning to TRBD2. The V gene's germline CDR1 is SNHLY and CDR2 FYNNEI. The CDR3 has 15 amino acids. The J segment lost 10 bases and the V segment lost 4 bases, leaving 12 bases of the junction unmatched. CDR3 DNA: TGTGCCAGCAGTGGGCGGGAGAATACACCGAAGGAGCTGTTTTTT. This codes for CASSGRENTPKELFF.

The CDR3 nucleotides read TGTGCCAGCAGCTTAAGTACTCACTCTGGAAACACCATATATTTT. Protein: CASSLSTHSGNTIYF. This chain joins TRBV11-2 and TRBJ1-3; D unclear. The CDR3 spans 15 residues. The V and J ends lost 2 bases and 0 bases respectively, with 8 bases between them. Germline lookup yields CDR1 SGHAT and CDR2 FQNNGV. Variable domain in full (rest from reference TRBV11-2 and TRBJ1-3): EAGVAQSPRYKIIEKRQSVAFWCNPISGHATLYWYQQILGQGPKLLIQFQNNGVVDDSQLPKDRFSAERLKGVDSTLKIQPAKLEDSAVYLCASSLSTHSGNTIYFGEGSWLTVV.

The V call is TRBV6-1, the J call TRBJ1-1; TRBD1 matches 7 bases. The CDR3 totals 15 residues. J lost 7 bases, V lost 7 bases, and 15 bases had no gene match. Germline V CDR1 and CDR2: MNHNS, SASEGT. CDR3: CASIPPTGVLLEAFF. The CDR3 region has the DNA TGTGCCAGCATACCTCCTACAGGGGTCCTTCTTGAAGCTTTCTTT.

This clone was seen a few times. This chain uses TRBV5-1 with TRBJ1-2; 10 bases line up with TRBD1. V lost 4 bases, J lost 6 bases, and 6 bases stayed unmatched. Germline CDR1 is SGHRS and CDR2 is YFSETQ. There are 14 residues in the CDR3. The CDR3: CASSGGTGVDGYTF. Written as DNA, the CDR3 is TGCGCCAGCAGCGGCGGGACAGGGGTCGATGGCTACACCTTC.

The rearrangement joins TRBV29-1 to TRBJ1-2; 12 bases are shared with TRBD1. The CDR3 contains 13 residues. The germline V gene has CDR1 SQVTM and CDR2 ANQGSEA. The trim removed 7 bases at V and 6 bases at J, leaving 6 bases unmatched. The CDR3 sequence is CSGGTGGDHGYTF. In DNA form, the CDR3 reads TGCAGCGGCGGGACAGGGGGCGACCATGGCTACACCTTC.

This clone was detected only a few times. The chain employs TRBV6-6 and TRBJ2-7, with D possibly TRBD1 on 5 matching bases. The ends were cut back, 0 bases at V and 4 bases at J, with 7 bases in the middle. The germline V gene encodes CDR1 MNHNY and CDR2 SVGAGI (reference sequence). The CDR3 is made up of 13 amino acids. The CDR3 DNA reads as TGTGCCAGCAGTTACTCGACAGATTACGAGCAGTACGTC. Translating gives CASSYSTDYEQYV.

The J gene is TRBJ2-3, the V gene TRBV25-1; D is unclear. V was shortened by 0 bases and J by 3 bases, with 7 bases between the two germline ends. Germline lookup yields CDR1 MGHDK and CDR2 SYGVNS. The CDR3 runs to 14 residues. In DNA, the CDR3 is TGTGCCAGCAGTGAATATTCACTGACAGATACGCAGTATTTT. It encodes CASSEYSLTDTQYF.

The genes are TRBV5-1 and TRBJ1-1; 9 bases align to TRBD1. Germline CDR1 and CDR2: SGHRS and YFSETQ. CDR3 length: 14 residues. The junction had 10 bases not matched to a gene; V was cut back by 6 bases and J by 7 bases. CDR3 sequence reads: CASNEQGAQGEAFF. In DNA, the CDR3 is TGCGCCAGCAACGAACAGGGGGCGCAAGGTGAAGCTTTCTTT.

The rearrangement uses TRBV6-4 and TRBJ2-6, with 8 bases identical to TRBD1. Germline V gene lookup returns CDR1 MRHNA and CDR2 SNTAGT. Trimming removed 9 bases from V and 0 bases from J; junction bases left unmatched: 10. This CDR3 is built from 17 residues. As DNA, the CDR3 is TGTGCCAGACCGGGACAGGAGACTTTCTCTGGGGCCAACGTCCTGACTTTC. Its translation is CARPGQETFSGANVLTF.

In DNA form, the CDR3 reads TGTGCCAGCAGTCTACTAGCGGGGGGGGCCTACGAGCAGTACTTC. Translating gives CASSLLAGGAYEQYF. The chain carries TRBV2 and TRBJ2-5, with 13 nucleotides matching TRBD2. The better agreement between TRBJ2-7 and the DNA end casts doubt on the J call. The CDR3 totals 15 residues. CDR1 and CDR2 (germline): SNHLY, FYNNEI.

The chain recombines TRBV10-2 with TRBJ1-1; no definite D call. Germline CDR1 is WSHSY and CDR2 is SAAADI. This CDR3 spans 11 amino acids. V gave up 3 bases and J gave up 7 bases, with 6 bases separating them. CDR3 in amino acids: CASSEAVEAFF. CDR3 nucleotides: TGCGCCAGCAGTGAAGCGGTTGAAGCTTTCTTT.